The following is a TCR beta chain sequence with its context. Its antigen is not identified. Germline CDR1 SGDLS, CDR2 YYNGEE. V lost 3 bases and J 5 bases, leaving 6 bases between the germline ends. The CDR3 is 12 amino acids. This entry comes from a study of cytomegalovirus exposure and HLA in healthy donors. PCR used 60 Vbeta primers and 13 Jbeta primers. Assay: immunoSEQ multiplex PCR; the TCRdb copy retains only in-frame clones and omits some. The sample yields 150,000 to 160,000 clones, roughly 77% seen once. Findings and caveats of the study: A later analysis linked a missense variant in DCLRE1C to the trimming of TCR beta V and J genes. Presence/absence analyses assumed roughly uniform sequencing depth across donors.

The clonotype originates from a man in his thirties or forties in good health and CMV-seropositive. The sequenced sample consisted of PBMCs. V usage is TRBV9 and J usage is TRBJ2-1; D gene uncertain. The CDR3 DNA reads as TGTGCCAGCAGCGCCGACAACAATGAGCAGTTCTTC. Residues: CASSADNNEQFF.